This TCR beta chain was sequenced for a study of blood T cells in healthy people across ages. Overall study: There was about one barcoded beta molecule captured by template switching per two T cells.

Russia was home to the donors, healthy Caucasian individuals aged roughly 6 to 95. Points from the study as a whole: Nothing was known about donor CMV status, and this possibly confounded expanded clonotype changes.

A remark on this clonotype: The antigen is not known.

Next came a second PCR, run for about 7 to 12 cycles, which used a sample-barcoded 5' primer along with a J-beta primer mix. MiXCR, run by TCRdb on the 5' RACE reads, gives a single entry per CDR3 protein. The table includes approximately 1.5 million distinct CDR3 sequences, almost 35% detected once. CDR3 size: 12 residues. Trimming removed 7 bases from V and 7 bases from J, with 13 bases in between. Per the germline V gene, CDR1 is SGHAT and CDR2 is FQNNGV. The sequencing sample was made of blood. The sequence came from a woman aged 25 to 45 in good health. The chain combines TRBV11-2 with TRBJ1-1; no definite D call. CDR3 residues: CASTPSEVEAFF. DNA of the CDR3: TGTGCCAGCACCCCATCGGAGGTTGAAGCTTTCTTT.